The entry that follows covers one T cell receptor beta chain sequence. Measured with immunoSEQ multiplex PCR; TCRdb has only the in-frame clones, and not every one. The repertoire holds about 170,000 clones, with about nine tenths as singletons. The sample originates from a study of control samples from healthy donors and cancer patients. The V end lost 2 bases, the J end lost 5 bases, and 6 bases lay between the germline ends. The CDR3 extends over 12 amino acids. The sequencing input was blood. The rearrangement joins TRBV12-3 or TRBV12-4 to TRBJ1-1; no firm D call. This receptor was obtained from a woman younger than 45 in good health. The CDR3 DNA follows: TGTGCCAGCAGTTTAATGAGGACTGAAGCTTTCTTT. Encoded protein: CASSLMRTEAFF.